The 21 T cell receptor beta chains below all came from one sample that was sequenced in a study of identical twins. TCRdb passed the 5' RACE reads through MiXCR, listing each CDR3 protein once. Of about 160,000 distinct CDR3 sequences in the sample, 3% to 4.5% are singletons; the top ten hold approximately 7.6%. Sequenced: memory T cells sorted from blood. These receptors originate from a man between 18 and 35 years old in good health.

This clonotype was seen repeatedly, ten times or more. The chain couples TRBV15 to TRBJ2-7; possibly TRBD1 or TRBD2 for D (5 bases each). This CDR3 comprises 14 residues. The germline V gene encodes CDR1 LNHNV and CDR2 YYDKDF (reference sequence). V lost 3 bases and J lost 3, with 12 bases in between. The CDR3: CATSSGHGSYEQYF. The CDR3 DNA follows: TGTGCCACCAGCAGTGGACATGGGAGCTACGAGCAGTACTTC. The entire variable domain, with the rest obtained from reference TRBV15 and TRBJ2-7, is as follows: DAMVIQNPRYQVTQFGKPVTLSCSQTLNHNVMYWYQQKSSQAPKLLFHYYDKDFNNEADTPDNFQSRRPNTSFCFLDIRSPGLGDTAMYLCATSSGHGSYEQYFGPGTRLTVT.

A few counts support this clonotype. The CDR3: CASSHNRGGLLAEQYF. The CDR3 region has the DNA TGTGCCAGCAGTCACAACAGGGGCGGCCTTCTAGCCGAGCAGTACTTC. The chain recombines TRBV6-8 with TRBJ2-7, with 7 bases lining up with TRBD1. The CDR3 runs 16 residues. After removal of 5 bases from V and 6 bases from J, the junction contained 16 bases not matched to a gene. Germline loops: CDR1 MNHGY, CDR2 SAAAGT.

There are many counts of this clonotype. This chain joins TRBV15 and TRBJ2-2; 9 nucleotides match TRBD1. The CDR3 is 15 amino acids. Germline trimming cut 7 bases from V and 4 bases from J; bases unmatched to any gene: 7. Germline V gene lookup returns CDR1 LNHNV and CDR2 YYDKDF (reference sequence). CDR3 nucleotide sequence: TGTGCCACCAAATTTGGGACAGGGCCCACCGGGGAGCTGTTTTTT. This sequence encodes CATKFGTGPTGELFF.

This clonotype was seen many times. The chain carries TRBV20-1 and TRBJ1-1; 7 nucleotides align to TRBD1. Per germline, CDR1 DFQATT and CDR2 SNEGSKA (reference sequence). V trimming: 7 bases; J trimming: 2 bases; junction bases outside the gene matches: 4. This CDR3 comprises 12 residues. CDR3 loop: CSVRDSNTEAFF. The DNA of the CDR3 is TGCAGTGTAAGGGACAGCAACACTGAAGCTTTCTTT.

The DNA of the CDR3 is TGTGCCAGCAGCTTAGCTACAGGATCTGAAAAACTGTTTTTT. This sequence encodes CASSLATGSEKLFF. This sequence joins TRBV7-8 and TRBJ1-4, with TRBD1 as a possible D gene (5 bases). V was pared by 0 bases and J by 7 bases, with 9 bases between. Germline V gene data show CDR1 as SGHVS and CDR2 as FQNEAQ. The CDR3 contains 14 residues.

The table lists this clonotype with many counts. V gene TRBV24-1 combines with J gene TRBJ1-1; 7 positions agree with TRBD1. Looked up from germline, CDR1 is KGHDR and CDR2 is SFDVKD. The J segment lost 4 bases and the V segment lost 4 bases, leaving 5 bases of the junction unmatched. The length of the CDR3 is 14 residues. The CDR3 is CATSESTGTTEAFF. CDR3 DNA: TGTGCCACCAGTGAATCGACAGGGACCACTGAAGCTTTCTTT.

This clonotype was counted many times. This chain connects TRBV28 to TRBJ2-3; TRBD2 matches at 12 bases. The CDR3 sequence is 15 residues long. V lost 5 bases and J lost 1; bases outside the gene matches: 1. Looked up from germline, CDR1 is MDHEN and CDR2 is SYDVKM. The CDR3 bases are TGTGCCAGCAGTGCTAGCGGGAGGGGCACAGATACGCAGTATTTT. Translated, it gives CASSASGRGTDTQYF.

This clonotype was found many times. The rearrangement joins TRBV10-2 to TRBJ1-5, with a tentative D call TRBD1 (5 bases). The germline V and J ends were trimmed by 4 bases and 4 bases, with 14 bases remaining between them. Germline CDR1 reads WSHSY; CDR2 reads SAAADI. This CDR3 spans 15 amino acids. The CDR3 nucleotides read TGCGCCAGCAGTGGGGAGGGGACCGTAAATCAGCCCCAGCATTTT. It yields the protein CASSGEGTVNQPQHF.

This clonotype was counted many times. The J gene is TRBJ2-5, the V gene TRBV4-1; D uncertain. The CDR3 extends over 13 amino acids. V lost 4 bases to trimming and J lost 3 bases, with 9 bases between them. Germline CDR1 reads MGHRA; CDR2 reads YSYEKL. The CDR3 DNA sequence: TGCGCCAGCAGCCCGGAAGGCAAAGAGACCCAGTACTTC. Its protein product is CASSPEGKETQYF.

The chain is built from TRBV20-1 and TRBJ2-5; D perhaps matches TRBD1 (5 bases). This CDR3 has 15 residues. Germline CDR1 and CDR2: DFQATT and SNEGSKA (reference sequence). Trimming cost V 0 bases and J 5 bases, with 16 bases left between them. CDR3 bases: TGCAGTGCTAGAGATGGCGCCCAGGGTAAGGAGACCCAGTACTTC. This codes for CSARDGAQGKETQYF.

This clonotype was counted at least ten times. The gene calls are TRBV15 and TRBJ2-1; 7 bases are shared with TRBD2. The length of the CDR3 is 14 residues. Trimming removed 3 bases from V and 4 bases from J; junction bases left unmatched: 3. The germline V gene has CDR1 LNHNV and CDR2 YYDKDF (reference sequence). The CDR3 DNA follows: TGTGCCACCAGCAGGGGGGGGGAGTACAATGAGCAGTTCTTC. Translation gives CATSRGGEYNEQFF. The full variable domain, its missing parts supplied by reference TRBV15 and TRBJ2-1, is DAMVIQNPRYQVTQFGKPVTLSCSQTLNHNVMYWYQQKSSQAPKLLFHYYDKDFNNEADTPDNFQSRRPNTSFCFLDIRSPGLGDTAMYLCATSRGGEYNEQFFGPGTRLTVL.

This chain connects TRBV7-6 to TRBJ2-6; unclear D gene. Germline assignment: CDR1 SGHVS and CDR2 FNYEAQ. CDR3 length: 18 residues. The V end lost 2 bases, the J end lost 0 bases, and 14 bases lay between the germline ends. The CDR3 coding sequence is TGTGCCAGCAGCTTATCGAGTGGGGTGCCCTCTGGGGCCAACGTCCTGACTTTC. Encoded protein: CASSLSSGVPSGANVLTF. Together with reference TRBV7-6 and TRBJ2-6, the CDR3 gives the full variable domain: GAGVSQSPRYKVTKRGQDVALRCDPISGHVSLYWYRQALGQGPEFLTYFNYEAQQDKSGLPNDRFSAERPEGSISTLTIQRTEQRDSAMYRCASSLSSGVPSGANVLTFGAGSRLTVL.

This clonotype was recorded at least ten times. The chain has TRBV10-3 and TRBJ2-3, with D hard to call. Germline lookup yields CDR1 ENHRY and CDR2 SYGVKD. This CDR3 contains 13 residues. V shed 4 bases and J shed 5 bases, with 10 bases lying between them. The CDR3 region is CAISVPDLDTQYF. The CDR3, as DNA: TGTGCCATCAGTGTTCCGGATCTAGATACGCAGTATTTT.

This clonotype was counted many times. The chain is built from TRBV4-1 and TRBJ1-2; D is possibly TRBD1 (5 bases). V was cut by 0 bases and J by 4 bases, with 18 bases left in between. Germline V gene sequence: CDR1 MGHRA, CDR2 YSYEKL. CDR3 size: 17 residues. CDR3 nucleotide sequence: TGCGCCAGCAGCCAAGAACCCCACGGGGCTTCTGTCTATGGCTACACCTTC. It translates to CASSQEPHGASVYGYTF.

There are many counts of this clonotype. CDR3 in amino acids: CASSLRPVSCPRYYEQYV. The DNA for the CDR3 is TGTGCCAGCAGCTTACGCCCAGTCTCATGCCCAAGATACTACGAGCAGTACGTC. The rearrangement uses TRBV7-2 and TRBJ2-7, with D uncertain. CDR3 size: 18 residues. Trimming took off 2 bases at V and 3 bases at J, with 23 bases between the two ends. CDR1 is SGHTA and CDR2 is FQGNSA in the germline V gene.

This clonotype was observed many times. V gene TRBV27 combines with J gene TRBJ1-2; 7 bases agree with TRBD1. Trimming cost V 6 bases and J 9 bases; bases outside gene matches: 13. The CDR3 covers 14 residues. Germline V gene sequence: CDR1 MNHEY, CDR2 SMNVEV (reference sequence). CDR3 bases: TGTGCCAGCAGCCTAACCGGGACAGCGGCACGCTACACCTTC. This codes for CASSLTGTAARYTF.

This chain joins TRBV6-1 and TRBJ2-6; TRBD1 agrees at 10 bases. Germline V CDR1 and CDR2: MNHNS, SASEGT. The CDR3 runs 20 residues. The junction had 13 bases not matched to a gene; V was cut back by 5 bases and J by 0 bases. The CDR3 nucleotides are TGTGCCAGCAGTAAGAGGACTGGACAGGGGGAAGACTCTGGGGCCAACGTCCTGACTTTC. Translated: CASSKRTGQGEDSGANVLTF.

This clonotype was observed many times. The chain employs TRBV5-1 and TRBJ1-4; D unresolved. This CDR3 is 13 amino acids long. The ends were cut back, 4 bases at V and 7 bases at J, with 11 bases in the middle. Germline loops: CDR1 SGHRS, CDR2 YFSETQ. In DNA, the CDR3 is TGCGCCAGCAGCCGAACGGGTGCTGAAAAACTGTTTTTT. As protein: CASSRTGAEKLFF.

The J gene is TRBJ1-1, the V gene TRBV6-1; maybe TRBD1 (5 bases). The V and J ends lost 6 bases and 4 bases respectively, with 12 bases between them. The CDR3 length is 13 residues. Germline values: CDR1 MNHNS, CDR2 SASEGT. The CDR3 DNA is TGTGCCAGCAGAAGACAGTCCGGCACTGAAGCTTTCTTT. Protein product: CASRRQSGTEAFF.

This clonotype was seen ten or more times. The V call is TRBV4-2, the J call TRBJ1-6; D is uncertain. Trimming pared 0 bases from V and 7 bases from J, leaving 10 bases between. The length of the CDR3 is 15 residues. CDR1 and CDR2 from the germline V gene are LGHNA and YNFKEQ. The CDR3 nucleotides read TGTGCCAGCAGCCAAGATCTCGCCGCAAATTCACCCCTCCACTTT. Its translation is CASSQDLAANSPLHF.

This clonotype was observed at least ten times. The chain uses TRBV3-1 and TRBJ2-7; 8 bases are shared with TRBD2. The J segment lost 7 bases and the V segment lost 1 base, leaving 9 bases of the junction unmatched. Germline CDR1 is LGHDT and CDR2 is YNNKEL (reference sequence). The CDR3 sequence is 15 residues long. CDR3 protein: CASSQGGRIPWEQYV. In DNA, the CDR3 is TGTGCCAGCAGCCAAGGCGGGAGGATCCCCTGGGAGCAGTACGTC.